This TCR beta chain originates from a study of shared clonotypes between healthy human individuals (dated by TCRdb to about 2020). About the full investigation: The cohort comprised a couple of women and three men aged 18 to 49 years. Per donor, three plates each were used for CD4 naive and CD4 memory, two for CD8 naive, and one for CD8 memory. To estimate repertoire size and how much clonotype sharing occurs between individuals, the study deeply sequenced the blood TCR repertoires of 4 to 6 healthy adults. To increase sequencing depth and limit assay-specific biases, TCR repertoire library preparation and sequencing were carried out by different laboratories using diverse techniques. Between about 0.9 and 9 billion PBMCs per donor were obtained by leukapheresis.

What the authors observed across the whole study: Clonotypes shared by all four sorted-subset donors showed higher generation probabilities than non-shared clonotypes. Larger estimated clonotype richness was generally found for naive subsets than for memory subsets. Sampling was restricted to blood, and TCR repertoires in tissues likely differ from the TCR repertoires found in blood. Pairwise subsampling indicated that sequencing depth was expected to affect the degree of clonotype sharing among donors. Even with the large sequencing depth, rarefaction of the sorted-subset datasets indicated that sequencing was incomplete. Across a handful of donors, roughly 5.1% of naive CD4, over 3% of naive CD8, approximately 2.5% of memory CD4, and over 0.35% of memory CD8 clonotypes were shared. Because the study included only a small number of donors, the genetic and exposure-history diversity represented was limited.

A remark on this clone: No antigen is known for it. No base quality information exists; no much larger clone differs at one position.

The junction shows trimming of 5 bases on V and 0 bases on J, plus 8 bases between the germline ends. The CDR3 contains 14 residues, cysteine and phenylalanine counted. Only CDR3 DNA remains: 42 bases, in frame from the first base. The germline V gene (reference sequence) provides CDR1 SEHNR and CDR2 FQNEAQ. Using the deep immunoSEQ assay, multiplex PCR amplified TCR CDR3 regions from genomic DNA. Extracted genomic DNA from each cell subset was spread evenly across all wells of several immunoSEQ 96-well plates, with each plate serving as a replicate. For sorted subsets, each replicate PCR was loaded with 200 ng genomic DNA, equivalent to 30,000 or so T cell genomes. The purified libraries were quantified using a Qubit 3.0 fluorometer, sized with a Bioanalyzer 2100, and then quantified again using the KAPA Library Quantification kit. A separate single-read 150-cycle Illumina NextSeq 550 flow cell was used to sequence each immunoSEQ 96-well plate. The study's own analysis went as follows. Because only junctional sequences without quality scores were contained in the immunoSEQ output, filtering matching that applied to full-length reads could not be performed. To assign V/J genes and CDR3, sequences were annotated using PyIR, a Python wrapper for IgBLAST v1.9, with IMGT germline references. Reads with weak V/J assignments (E-value above 1e-6), missing CDR3, stop codons, out-of-frame junctions, or ambiguous translated residues were removed. V3J clonotypes were defined by identical inferred V gene, J gene, and CDR3 amino acid sequence. Percentage overlap between repertoires was calculated by dividing the number of shared unique clonotypes by the size of the smaller repertoire. Richness of each repertoire was evaluated using RTK rarefaction, the Chao1 estimator, and Recon v2.1 estimates of unobserved clonotypes. OLGA was used to compute generation probabilities for all TCRbeta clonotypes that the gDNA method yielded from a handful of donors. Imported from immuneACCESS, the table was reduced by TCRdb to in-frame sequences with V and J called. These copies leave out some clones; in studies compared against another copy, an unresolved V gene accounts for under half, and the cause of the remainder is not known. V and J calls plus clone size are reproduced from that table; the DNA served to infer D and trimming. The sample table shows about 2.2 million clones, and around 93% are seen once. The top ten clones comprise around 1.7% of the sample.

For the CD8 naive samples, CD45RO-negative cells were positively selected for CCR7, yielding a CD45RA+CCR7+ population from which TemRA cells were excluded. Healthy HIV-negative adults with no recently reported acute infections or vaccinations were included as donors. Every donor was a Caucasian adult living in Nashville, Tennessee, USA. Blood was obtained by leukapheresis, after which PBMCs were separated by Ficoll-Histopaque density gradient centrifugation and cryopreserved in liquid nitrogen vapor phase. Purity and quantity of every magnetically sorted T cell population were checked by analytical flow cytometry. Each sorted fraction had its genomic DNA isolated and then quantified by UV absorbance on a Nanodrop 2000c.

The TCR sequence derives from a man aged 18 to 29 in good health. Some clones in this sample may be carry-over from other donors' samples. The sequenced sample consisted of naive CD8+ T cells from PBMCs. Explained via the paper, the cell subset or site label denotes: CD45RA+CCR7+. The chain employs TRBV7-9 and TRBJ2-4; the D segment cannot be called with confidence. The CDR3 protein: CASSPLLAKNIQYF. Here is the DNA: TGTGCCAGCAGCCCGCTCCTAGCCAAAAACATTCAGTACTTC.